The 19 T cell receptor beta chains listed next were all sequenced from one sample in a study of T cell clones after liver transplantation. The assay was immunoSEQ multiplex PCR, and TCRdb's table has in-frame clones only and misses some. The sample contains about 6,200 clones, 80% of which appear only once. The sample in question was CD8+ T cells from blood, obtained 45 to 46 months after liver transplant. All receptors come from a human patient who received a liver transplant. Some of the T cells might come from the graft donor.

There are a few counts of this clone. The CDR3: CASTSGDYGYTF. In nucleotides, the CDR3 is TGCGCCAGCACTTCCGGGGACTATGGCTACACCTTC. The chain recombines TRBV10-2 with TRBJ1-2; the D is unclear. CDR3 length equals 12 residues. Trimming cost V 7 bases and J 3 bases, with 9 bases left between them. Germline V gene lookup returns CDR1 WSHSY and CDR2 SAAADI.

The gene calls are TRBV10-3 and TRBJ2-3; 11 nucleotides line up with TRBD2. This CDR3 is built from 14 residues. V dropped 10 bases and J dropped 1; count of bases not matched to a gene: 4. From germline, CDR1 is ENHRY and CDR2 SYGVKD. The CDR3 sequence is CATEGLAGTDTQYF. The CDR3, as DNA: TGTGCCACTGAGGGACTAGCGGGCACAGATACGCAGTATTTT.

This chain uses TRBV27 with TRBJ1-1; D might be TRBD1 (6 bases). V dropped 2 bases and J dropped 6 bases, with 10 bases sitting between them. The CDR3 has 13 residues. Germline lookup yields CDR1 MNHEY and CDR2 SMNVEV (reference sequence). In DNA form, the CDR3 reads TGTGCCAGCAGTTTAGCCGGGGGCGCTGAAGCTTTCTTT. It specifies CASSLAGGAEAFF.

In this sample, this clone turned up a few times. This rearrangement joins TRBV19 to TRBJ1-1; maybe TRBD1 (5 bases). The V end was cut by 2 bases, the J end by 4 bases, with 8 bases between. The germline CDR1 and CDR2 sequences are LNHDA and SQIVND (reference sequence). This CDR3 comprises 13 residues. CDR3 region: CASSISDSTEAFF. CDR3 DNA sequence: TGTGCCAGTAGTATATCCGACAGCACTGAAGCTTTCTTT.

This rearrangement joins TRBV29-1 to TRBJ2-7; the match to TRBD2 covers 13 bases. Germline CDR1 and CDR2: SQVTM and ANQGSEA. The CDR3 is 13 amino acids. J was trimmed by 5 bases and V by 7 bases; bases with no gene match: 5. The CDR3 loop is CSGRTSGSDEQYF. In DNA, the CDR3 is TGCAGCGGACGGACTAGCGGGAGTGACGAGCAGTACTTC.

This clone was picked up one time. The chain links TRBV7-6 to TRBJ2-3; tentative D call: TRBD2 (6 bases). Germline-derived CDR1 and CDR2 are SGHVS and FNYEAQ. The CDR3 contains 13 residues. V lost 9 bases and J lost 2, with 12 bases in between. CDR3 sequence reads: CASYGGSTDTQYF. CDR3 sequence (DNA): TGTGCCAGTTACGGAGGGTCCACAGATACGCAGTATTTT.

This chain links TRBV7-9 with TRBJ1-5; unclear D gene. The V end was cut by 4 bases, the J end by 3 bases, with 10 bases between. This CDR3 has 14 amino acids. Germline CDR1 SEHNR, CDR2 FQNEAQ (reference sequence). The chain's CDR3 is CASSSDGFNQPQHF. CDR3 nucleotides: TGTGCCAGCAGCTCGGACGGATTCAATCAGCCCCAGCATTTT.

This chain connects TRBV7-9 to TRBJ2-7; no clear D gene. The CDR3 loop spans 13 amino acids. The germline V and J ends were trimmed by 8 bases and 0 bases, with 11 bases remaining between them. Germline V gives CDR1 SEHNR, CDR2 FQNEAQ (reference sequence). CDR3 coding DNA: TGTGCCAGCGGCACGGTCAGCTCCTACGAGCAGTACTTC. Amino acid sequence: CASGTVSSYEQYF.

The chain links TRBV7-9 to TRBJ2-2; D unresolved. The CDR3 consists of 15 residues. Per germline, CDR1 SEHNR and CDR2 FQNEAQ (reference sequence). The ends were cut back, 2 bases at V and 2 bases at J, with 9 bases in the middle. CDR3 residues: CASSLFTANTGELFF. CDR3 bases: TGTGCCAGCAGCTTATTTACAGCTAACACCGGGGAGCTGTTTTTT.

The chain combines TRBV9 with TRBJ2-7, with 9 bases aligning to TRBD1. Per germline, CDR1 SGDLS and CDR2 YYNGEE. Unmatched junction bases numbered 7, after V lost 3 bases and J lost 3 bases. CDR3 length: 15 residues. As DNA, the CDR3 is TGTGCCAGCAGCGCGCTCGGACAGGGGAGCTACGAGCAGTACTTC. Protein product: CASSALGQGSYEQYF.

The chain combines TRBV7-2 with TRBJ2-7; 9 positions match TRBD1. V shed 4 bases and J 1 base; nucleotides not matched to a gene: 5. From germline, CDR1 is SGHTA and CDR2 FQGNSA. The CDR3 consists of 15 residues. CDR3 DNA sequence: TGTGCCAGCAGCTGGGGACAGGGACTATCCTACGAGCAGTACTTC. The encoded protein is CASSWGQGLSYEQYF. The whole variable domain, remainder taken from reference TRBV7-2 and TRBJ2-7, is GAGVSQSPSNKVTEKGKDVELRCDPISGHTALYWYRQSLGQGLEFLIYFQGNSAPDKSGLPSDRFSAERTGGSVSTLTIQRTQQEDSAVYLCASSWGQGLSYEQYFGPGTRLTVT.

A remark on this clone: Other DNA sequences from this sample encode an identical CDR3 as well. In DNA form, the CDR3 reads TGCGCCAGCAGCCAATACAGGGGTCCTTACGAGCAGTACTTC. Amino acid sequence: CASSQYRGPYEQYF. The genes are TRBV4-3 and TRBJ2-7; 7 positions agree with TRBD1. Germline CDR1 LGHNA, CDR2 YSLEER. The V and J ends lost 2 bases and 4 bases, in that order; junction bases with no gene match: 5. CDR3 length: 14 residues.

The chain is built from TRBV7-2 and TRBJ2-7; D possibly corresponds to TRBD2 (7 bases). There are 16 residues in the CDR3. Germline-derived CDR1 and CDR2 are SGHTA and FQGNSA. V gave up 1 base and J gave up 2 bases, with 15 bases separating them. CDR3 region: CASSLGGGSRPYEQYF. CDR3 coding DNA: TGTGCCAGCAGCTTAGGGGGGGGCAGCCGGCCCTACGAGCAGTACTTC.

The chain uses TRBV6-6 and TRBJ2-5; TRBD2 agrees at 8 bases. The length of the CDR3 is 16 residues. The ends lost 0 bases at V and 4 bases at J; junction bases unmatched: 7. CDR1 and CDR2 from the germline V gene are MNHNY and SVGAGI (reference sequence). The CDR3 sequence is CASSYSLGGGRETQYF. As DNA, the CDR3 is TGTGCCAGCAGTTACTCCCTCGGGGGGGGGCGAGAGACCCAGTACTTC.

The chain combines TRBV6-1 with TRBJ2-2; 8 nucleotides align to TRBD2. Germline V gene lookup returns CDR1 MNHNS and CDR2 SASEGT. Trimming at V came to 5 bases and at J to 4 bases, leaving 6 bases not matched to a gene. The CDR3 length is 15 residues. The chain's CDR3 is CASSHSGGRTGELFF. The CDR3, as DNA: TGTGCCAGCAGTCACAGCGGGGGTCGCACCGGGGAGCTGTTTTTT.

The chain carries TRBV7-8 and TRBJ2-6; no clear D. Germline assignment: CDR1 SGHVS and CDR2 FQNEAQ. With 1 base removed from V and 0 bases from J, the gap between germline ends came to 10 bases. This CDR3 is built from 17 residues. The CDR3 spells CASSLVELGSGANVLTF. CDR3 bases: TGTGCCAGCAGCTTAGTGGAATTAGGCTCTGGGGCCAACGTCCTGACTTTC.

The CDR3 here is CASAPGAYHTGELFF. The CDR3 nucleotides are TGTGCCAGTGCGCCGGGGGCCTACCACACCGGGGAGCTGTTTTTT. The chain couples TRBV6-1 to TRBJ2-2, with D possibly called TRBD1 or TRBD2 (6 bases each). The CDR3 loop spans 15 amino acids. Trimming left V 9 bases short and J 3 bases short, with 17 bases between. From germline, CDR1 is MNHNS and CDR2 SASEGT.

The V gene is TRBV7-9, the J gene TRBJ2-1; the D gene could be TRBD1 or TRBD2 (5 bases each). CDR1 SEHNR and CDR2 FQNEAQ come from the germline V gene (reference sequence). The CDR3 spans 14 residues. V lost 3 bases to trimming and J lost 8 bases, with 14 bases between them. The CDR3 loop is CASSLVGTPDEQFF. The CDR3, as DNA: TGTGCCAGCAGCTTGGTCGGGACCCCCGATGAGCAGTTCTTC. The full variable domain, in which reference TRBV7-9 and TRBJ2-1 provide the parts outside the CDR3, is DTGVSQNPRHKITKRGQNVTFRCDPISEHNRLYWYRQTLGQGPEFLTYFQNEAQLEKSRLLSDRFSAERPKGSFSTLEIQRTEQGDSAMYLCASSLVGTPDEQFFGPGTRLTVL.

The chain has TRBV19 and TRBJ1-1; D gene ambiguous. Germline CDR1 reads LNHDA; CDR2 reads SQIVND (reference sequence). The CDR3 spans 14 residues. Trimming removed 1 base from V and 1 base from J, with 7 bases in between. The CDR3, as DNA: TGTGCCAGTAGTATAGCCCCCTGGAACACTGAAGCTTTCTTT. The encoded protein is CASSIAPWNTEAFF.